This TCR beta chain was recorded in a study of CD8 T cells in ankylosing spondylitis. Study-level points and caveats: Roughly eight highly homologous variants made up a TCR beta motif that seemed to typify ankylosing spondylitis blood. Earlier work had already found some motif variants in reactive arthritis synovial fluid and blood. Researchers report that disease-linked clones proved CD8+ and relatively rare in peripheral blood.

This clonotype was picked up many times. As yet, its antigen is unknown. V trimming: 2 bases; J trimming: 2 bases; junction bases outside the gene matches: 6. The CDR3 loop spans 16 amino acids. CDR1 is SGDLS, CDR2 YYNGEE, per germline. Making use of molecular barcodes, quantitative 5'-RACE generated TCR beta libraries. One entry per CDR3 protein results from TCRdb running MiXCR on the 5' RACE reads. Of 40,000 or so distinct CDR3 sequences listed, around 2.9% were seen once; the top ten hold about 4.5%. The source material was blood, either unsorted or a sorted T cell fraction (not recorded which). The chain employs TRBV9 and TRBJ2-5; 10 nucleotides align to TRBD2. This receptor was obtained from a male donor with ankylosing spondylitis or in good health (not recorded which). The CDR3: CASSVQPTSGQETQYF. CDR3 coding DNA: TGTGCCAGCAGCGTGCAACCGACTAGCGGGCAAGAGACCCAGTACTTC.